Included here is one T cell receptor beta chain sequence, with context. This record comes from a study of T cells after yellow fever vaccination. A universal primer site and UMIs were added as TCR cDNA was made by 5'RACE template switching. TCRdb passed the 5' RACE reads through MiXCR, listing each CDR3 protein once. The repertoire holds approximately 300,000 distinct CDR3 sequences, with approximately 12% as singletons. The source is a man aged 25 to 40 who received the YFV17D yellow fever vaccine. The sample here was CD4+ T cells sorted from PBMCs, taken 45 days after the yellow fever booster vaccination.

Here the CDR3 reads CASSVGRLGGNTGELFF. The CDR3, as DNA: TGTGCCAGCAGCGTGGGCCGCTTGGGCGGGAACACCGGGGAGCTGTTTTTT. This sequence joins TRBV9 and TRBJ2-2; D gene unclear. CDR3 length equals 17 residues. V shed 2 bases and J shed 1 base, with 15 bases lying between them. Germline-derived CDR1 and CDR2 are SGDLS and YYNGEE.